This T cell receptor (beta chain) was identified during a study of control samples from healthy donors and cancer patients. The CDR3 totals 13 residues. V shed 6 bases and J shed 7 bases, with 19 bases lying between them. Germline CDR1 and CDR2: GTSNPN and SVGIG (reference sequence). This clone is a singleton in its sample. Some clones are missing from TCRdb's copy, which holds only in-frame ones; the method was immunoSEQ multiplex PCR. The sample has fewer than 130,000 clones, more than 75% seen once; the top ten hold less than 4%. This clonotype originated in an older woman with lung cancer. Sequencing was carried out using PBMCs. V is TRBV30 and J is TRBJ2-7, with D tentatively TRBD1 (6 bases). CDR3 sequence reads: CACSAQGSGEQYF. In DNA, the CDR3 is TGTGCCTGTTCCGCACAGGGCTCGGGGGAGCAGTACTTC.